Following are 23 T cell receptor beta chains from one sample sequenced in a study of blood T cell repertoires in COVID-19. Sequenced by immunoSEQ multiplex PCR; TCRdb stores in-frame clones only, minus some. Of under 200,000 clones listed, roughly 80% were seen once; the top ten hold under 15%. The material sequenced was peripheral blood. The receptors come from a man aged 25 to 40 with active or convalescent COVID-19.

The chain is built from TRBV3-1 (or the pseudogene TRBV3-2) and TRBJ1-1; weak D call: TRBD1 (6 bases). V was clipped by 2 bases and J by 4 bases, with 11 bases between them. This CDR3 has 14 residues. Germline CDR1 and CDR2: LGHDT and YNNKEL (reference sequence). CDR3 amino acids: CASSQQGLVTEAFF. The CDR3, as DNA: TGTGCCAGCAGCCAACAGGGGCTAGTCACTGAAGCTTTCTTT.

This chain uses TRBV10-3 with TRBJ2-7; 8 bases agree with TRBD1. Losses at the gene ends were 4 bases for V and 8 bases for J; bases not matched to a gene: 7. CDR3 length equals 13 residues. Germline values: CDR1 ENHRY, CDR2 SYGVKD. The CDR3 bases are TGTGCCATCAGTGCAGGGGGCGCGGTGAAGCAGTACGTC. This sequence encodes CAISAGGAVKQYV.

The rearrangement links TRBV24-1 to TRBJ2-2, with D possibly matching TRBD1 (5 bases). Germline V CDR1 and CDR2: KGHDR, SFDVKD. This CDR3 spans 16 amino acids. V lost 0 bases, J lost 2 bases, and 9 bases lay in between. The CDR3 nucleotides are TGTGCCACCAGTGATTTGCGGTGGGGCAACACCGGGGAGCTGTTTTTT. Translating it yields CATSDLRWGNTGELFF.

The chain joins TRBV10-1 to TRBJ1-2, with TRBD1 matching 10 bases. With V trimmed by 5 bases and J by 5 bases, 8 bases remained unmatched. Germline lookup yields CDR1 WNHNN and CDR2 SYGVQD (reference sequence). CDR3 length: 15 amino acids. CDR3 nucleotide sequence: TGCGCCAGCAGTCCGGGACAGGGGTTAGGTTATGGCTACACCTTC. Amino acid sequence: CASSPGQGLGYGYTF.

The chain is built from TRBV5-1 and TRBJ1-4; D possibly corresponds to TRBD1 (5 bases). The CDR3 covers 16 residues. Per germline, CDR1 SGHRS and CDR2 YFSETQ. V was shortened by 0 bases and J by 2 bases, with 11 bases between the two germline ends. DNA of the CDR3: TGCGCCAGCAGCTTGGGGGGCCGACAGACTAATGAAAAACTGTTTTTT. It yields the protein CASSLGGRQTNEKLFF.

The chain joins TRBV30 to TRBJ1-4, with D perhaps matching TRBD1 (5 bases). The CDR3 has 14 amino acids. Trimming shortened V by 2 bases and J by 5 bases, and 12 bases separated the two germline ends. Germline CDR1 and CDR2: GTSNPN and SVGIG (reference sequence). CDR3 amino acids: CAWSPGGGNEKLFF. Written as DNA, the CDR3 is TGTGCCTGGAGTCCCGGGGGTGGAAATGAAAAACTGTTTTTT.

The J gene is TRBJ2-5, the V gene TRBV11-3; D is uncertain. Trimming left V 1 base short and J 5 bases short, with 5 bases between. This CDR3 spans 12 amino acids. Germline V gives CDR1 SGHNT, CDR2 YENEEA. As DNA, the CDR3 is TGTGCCAGCAGCTTAGCCTACGAGACCCAGTACTTC. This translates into CASSLAYETQYF.

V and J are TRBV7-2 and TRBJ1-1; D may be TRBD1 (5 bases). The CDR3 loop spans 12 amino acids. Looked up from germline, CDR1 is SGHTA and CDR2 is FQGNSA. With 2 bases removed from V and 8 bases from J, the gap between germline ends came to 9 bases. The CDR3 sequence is CASSLYRGEAFF. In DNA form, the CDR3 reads TGTGCCAGCAGCTTATATAGGGGCGAAGCTTTCTTT.

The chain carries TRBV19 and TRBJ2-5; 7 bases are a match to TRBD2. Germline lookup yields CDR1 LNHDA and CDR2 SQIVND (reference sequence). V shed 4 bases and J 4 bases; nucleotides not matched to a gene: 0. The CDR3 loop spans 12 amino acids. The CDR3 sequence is CASSRGGETQYF. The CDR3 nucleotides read TGTGCCAGTAGTAGGGGGGGAGAGACCCAGTACTTC.

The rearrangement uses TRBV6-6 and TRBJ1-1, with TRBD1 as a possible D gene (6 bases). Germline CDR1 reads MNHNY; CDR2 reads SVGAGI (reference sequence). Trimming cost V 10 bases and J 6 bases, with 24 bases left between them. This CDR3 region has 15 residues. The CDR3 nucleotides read TGTGCCACCAAACCGAACAGGGTAGGATTTCCTGAAGCTTTCTTT. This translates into CATKPNRVGFPEAFF.

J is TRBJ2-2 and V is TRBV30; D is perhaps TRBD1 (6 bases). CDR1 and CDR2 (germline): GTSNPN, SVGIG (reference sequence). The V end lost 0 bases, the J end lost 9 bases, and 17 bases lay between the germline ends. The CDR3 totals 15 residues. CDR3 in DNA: TGTGCCTGGAGTGTATGGGGGACAAACCCCCGGGAGCTGTTTTTT. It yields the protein CAWSVWGTNPRELFF.

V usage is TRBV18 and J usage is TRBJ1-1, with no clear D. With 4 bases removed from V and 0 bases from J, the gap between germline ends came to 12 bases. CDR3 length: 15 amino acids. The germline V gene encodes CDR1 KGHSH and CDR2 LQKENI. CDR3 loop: CASSRGGYMNTEAFF. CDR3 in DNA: TGTGCCAGCTCACGAGGCGGTTACATGAACACTGAAGCTTTCTTT. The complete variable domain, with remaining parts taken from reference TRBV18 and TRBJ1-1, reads NAGVMQNPRHLVRRRGQEARLRCSPMKGHSHVYWYRQLPEEGLKFMVYLQKENIIDESGMPKERFSAEFPKEGPSILRIQQVVRGDSAAYFCASSRGGYMNTEAFFGQGTRLTVV.

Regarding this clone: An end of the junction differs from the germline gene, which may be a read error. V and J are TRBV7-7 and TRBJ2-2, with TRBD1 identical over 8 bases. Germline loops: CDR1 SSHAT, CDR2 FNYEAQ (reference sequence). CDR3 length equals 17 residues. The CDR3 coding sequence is TGTGCTAGCAGCCCAGCGTCCAGGGGGCGAAACACCGGGGAGCTGTTTTTT. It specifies CASSPASRGRNTGELFF.

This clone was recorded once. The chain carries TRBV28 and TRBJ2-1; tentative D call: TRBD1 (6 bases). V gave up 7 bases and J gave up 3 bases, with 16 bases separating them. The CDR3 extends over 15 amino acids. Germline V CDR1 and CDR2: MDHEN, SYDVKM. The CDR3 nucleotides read TGTGCCAGCAACATTAGGACAGTTAACTACAATGAGCAGTTCTTC. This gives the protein CASNIRTVNYNEQFF.

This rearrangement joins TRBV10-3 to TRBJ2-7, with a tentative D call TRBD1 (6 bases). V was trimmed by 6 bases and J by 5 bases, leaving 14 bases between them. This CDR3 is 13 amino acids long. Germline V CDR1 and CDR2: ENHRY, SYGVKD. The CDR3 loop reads CAISDRLRNEQYF. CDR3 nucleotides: TGTGCCATCAGCGACAGGTTGAGGAACGAGCAGTACTTC.

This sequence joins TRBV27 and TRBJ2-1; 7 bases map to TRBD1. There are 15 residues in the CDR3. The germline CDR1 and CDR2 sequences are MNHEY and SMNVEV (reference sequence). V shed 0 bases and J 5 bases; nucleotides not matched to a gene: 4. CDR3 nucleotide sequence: TGTGCCAGCAGTTTATCGCCAGGGGGTAACAATGAGCAGTTCTTC. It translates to CASSLSPGGNNEQFF.

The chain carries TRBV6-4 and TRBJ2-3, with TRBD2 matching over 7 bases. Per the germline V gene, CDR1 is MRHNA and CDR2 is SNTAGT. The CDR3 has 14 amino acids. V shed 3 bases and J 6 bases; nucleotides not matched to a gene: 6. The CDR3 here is CASSDSLAADTQYF. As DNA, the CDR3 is TGTGCCAGCAGTGATTCTCTAGCGGCGGATACGCAGTATTTT.

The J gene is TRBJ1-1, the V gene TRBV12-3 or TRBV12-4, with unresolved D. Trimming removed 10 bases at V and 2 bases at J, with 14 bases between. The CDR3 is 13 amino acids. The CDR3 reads CATARGDNTEAFF. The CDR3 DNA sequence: TGTGCCACCGCCCGGGGAGACAACACTGAAGCTTTCTTT.

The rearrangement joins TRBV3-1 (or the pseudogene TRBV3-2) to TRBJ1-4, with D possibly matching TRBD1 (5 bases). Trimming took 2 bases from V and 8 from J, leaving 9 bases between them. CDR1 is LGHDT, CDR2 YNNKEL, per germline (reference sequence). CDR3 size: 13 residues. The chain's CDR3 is CASSQPGWEKLFF. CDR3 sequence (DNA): TGTGCCAGCAGCCAACCAGGGTGGGAAAAACTGTTTTTT.

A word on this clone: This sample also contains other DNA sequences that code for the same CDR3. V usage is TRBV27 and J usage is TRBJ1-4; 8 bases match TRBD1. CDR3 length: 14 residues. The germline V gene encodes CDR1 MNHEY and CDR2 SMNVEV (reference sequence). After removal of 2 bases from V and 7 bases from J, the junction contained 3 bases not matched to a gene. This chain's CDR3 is CASSLDRGSEKLFF. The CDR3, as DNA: TGTGCCAGCAGTTTAGACAGGGGAAGTGAAAAACTGTTTTTT.

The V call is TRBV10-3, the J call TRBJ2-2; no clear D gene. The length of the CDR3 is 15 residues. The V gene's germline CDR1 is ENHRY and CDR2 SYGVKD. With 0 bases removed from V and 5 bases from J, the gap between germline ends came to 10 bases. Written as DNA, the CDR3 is TGTGCCATCAGTGAGTCGAACGCCAGAACCGGGGAGCTGTTTTTT. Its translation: CAISESNARTGELFF.

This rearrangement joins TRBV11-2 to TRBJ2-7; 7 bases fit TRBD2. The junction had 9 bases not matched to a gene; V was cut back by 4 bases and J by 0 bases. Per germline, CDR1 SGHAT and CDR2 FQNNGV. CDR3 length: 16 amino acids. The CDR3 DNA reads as TGTGCCAGCAGCTCAATTCCTAGCGGCCACTCCTACGAGCAGTACTTC. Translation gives CASSSIPSGHSYEQYF.

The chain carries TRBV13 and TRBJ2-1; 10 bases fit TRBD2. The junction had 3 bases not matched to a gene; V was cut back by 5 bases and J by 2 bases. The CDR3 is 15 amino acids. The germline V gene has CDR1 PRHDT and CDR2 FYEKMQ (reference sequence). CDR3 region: CASSTLAGTYNEQFF. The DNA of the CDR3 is TGTGCCAGCAGCACACTAGCGGGAACCTACAATGAGCAGTTCTTC. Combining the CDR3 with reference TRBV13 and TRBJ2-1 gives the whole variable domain AAGVIQSPRHLIKEKRETATLKCYPIPRHDTVYWYQQGPGQDPQFLISFYEKMQSDKGSIPDRFSAQQFSDYHSELNMSSLELGDSALYFCASSTLAGTYNEQFFGPGTRLTVL.